The entry below gives a single T cell receptor (beta chain) sequence along with its context. This record belongs to a study of neurological immune-mediated disorders. One entry per CDR3 protein results from TCRdb running MiXCR on the 5' RACE reads. The table records 15,000 to 20,000 distinct CDR3 sequences, about 30% of them present only once. Unmatched junction bases numbered 13, after V lost 5 bases and J lost 8 bases. This CDR3 spans 15 amino acids. The V gene's germline CDR1 is LNHDA and CDR2 SQIVND (reference sequence). For the unsorted libraries, 2 million PBMCs stored at -80 C served as input. Input material: PBMCs. This TCR was sampled from a man in his forties or fifties with HTLV-1-associated myelopathy (HAM/TSP). The V call is TRBV19, the J call TRBJ1-2, with 8 bases aligning to TRBD1. The CDR3: CASSRLGQGALGYTF. The CDR3 bases are TGTGCCAGTAGTCGTCTTGGGCAGGGGGCGCTCGGCTACACCTTC.